The next 4 T cell receptor beta chains were all read from a single sample in a study of blood T cell repertoires in COVID-19. Generated by immunoSEQ multiplex PCR, the TCRdb table keeps only in-frame clones and is missing some. The sample shows about 80,000 clones, 65% to 85% of them seen only once. The sequenced sample consisted of peripheral blood. The receptors were sampled from a man between 65 and 85 years old with active or convalescent COVID-19.

The chain joins TRBV14 to TRBJ2-2; D is perhaps TRBD2 (7 bases). This CDR3 has 16 amino acids. CDR1 is SGHDN, CDR2 FVKESK, per germline. V was pared by 4 bases and J by 6 bases, with 18 bases between. For the CDR3, the DNA is TGTGCCAGCAGCCTAAGGGGGGGGCCCGCTCCCGGGGAGCTGTTTTTT. It encodes CASSLRGGPAPGELFF.

V usage is TRBV27 and J usage is TRBJ1-5; D unclear. The CDR3 runs to 14 residues. CDR1 is MNHEY, CDR2 SMNVEV, per germline (reference sequence). V was shortened by 5 bases and J by 4 bases, with 12 bases between the two germline ends. The CDR3 nucleotides read TGTGCCAGCAGTCCAGAAATAAGAAATCAGCCCCAGCATTTT. Amino acids: CASSPEIRNQPQHF.

The chain uses TRBV7-8 and TRBJ1-2; 7 nucleotides align to TRBD1. Per the germline V gene, CDR1 is SGHVS and CDR2 is FQNEAQ. CDR3 length: 16 residues. With V trimmed by 5 bases and J by 4 bases, 13 bases remained unmatched. In DNA, the CDR3 is TGTGCCAGCAGCCGCGGGGCGGGGTGGGACAGCTATGGCTACACCTTC. This gives the protein CASSRGAGWDSYGYTF.

V is TRBV6-5 and J is TRBJ1-1; D is unclear. Germline assignment: CDR1 MNHEY and CDR2 SVGAGI. Trimming pared 0 bases from V and 7 bases from J, leaving 12 bases between. This CDR3 is 14 amino acids long. The CDR3 here is CASSYSKVAGEAFF. CDR3 DNA: TGTGCCAGCAGTTACTCGAAAGTCGCAGGTGAAGCTTTCTTT.